The 19 T cell receptor beta chains below all came from one sample that was sequenced in a study of regulatory T cells in long-lasting Graves disease. Documented time point: persistent/refractory GD, antithyroid drugs over 5 years with positive TRAb. The TCR library was made from RNA that had been extracted from PBMCs in TRIzol. Libraries of TCR beta came from iRepertoire HTBI primers plus Arm-PCR of CDR3 regions. From the multiplex PCR reads, TCRdb called clonotypes with MiXCR, one entry per CDR3 protein. The repertoire includes about 470,000 distinct CDR3 sequences, about a fifth of them detected once, and roughly 7.7% sits in the top ten. The material was peripheral blood mononuclear cells (PBMCs), obtained when the disease was refractory, from a patient treated with antithyroid drugs. All receptors derive from a female donor with Graves disease.

This clonotype was found many times. The J gene is TRBJ1-1, the V gene TRBV7-9; D gene uncertain. V was cut by 4 bases and J by 4 bases, with 7 bases left in between. Germline CDR1 SEHNR, CDR2 FQNEAQ (reference sequence). This CDR3 comprises 12 residues. The CDR3 reads CASSSGPTEAFF. CDR3 coding DNA: TGTGCCAGCAGCTCTGGACCCACTGAAGCTTTCTTT.

This clonotype was found many times. The chain carries TRBV12-3 or TRBV12-4 and TRBJ1-4; 8 bases match TRBD1. This CDR3 spans 15 amino acids. With V trimmed by 7 bases and J by 7 bases, 11 bases remained unmatched. The CDR3 sequence is CASIRSRGRGEKLFF. CDR3 nucleotides: TGTGCCAGCATCAGAAGCAGGGGGCGCGGTGAAAAACTGTTTTTT.

This clonotype has a count of ten or more. The chain couples TRBV7-9 to TRBJ1-2; 7 bases are a match to TRBD1. The CDR3 runs 18 residues. The germline CDR1 and CDR2 sequences are SEHNR and FQNEAQ (reference sequence). The trim removed 5 bases at V and 3 bases at J, leaving 18 bases unmatched. The CDR3 sequence: CASSAPKTGTDTYYGYTF. The DNA of the CDR3 is TGTGCCAGCAGCGCCCCGAAAACCGGGACAGACACCTACTATGGCTACACCTTC.

This clonotype occurred a few times. This sequence joins TRBV12-3 or TRBV12-4 and TRBJ2-2; D is perhaps TRBD1 or TRBD2 (5 bases each). V was clipped by 6 bases and J by 1 base, with 9 bases between them. This CDR3 comprises 14 residues. The CDR3 DNA is TGTGCCAGCAGGGGACCGCAGAACACCGGGGAGCTGTTTTTT. Encoded protein: CASRGPQNTGELFF.

This sequence joins TRBV6-1 and TRBJ1-1; 7 bases fit TRBD1. The V gene end was trimmed by 10 bases and the J gene end by 8 bases; junction bases not matched to a gene: 7. The CDR3 is made up of 11 amino acids. Germline CDR1 is MNHNS and CDR2 is SASEGT. CDR3: CATLGDREAFF. The CDR3 bases are TGTGCCACCTTAGGGGACAGAGAAGCTTTCTTT.

This clonotype was seen many times. The rearrangement links TRBV20-1 to TRBJ2-5, with D tentatively TRBD1 or TRBD2 (5 bases each). CDR1 and CDR2 from the germline V gene are DFQATT and SNEGSKA (reference sequence). The CDR3 has 14 residues. The ends were cut back, 6 bases at V and 4 bases at J, with 18 bases in the middle. Here the CDR3 DNA reads TGCAGTGCGGGACCAGGACCCCTAGGAGAGACCCAGTACTTC. This codes for CSAGPGPLGETQYF.

This clonotype was recorded a few times. The V call is TRBV5-1, the J call TRBJ2-7; 10 nucleotides align to TRBD1. The ends lost 1 base at V and 3 bases at J; junction bases unmatched: 4. CDR3 length: 15 amino acids. Germline-derived CDR1 and CDR2 are SGHRS and YFSETQ. The CDR3 reads CASSLLGTGDYEQYF. Here the CDR3 DNA reads TGCGCCAGCAGCTTGTTGGGGACAGGGGACTACGAGCAGTACTTC.

The chain joins TRBV5-1 to TRBJ2-5, with 7 bases fitting TRBD1. V shed 0 bases and J 2 bases; nucleotides not matched to a gene: 4. Germline CDR1 and CDR2: SGHRS and YFSETQ. The CDR3 consists of 15 residues. The chain's CDR3 is CASSLAPTGQETQYF. CDR3 coding DNA: TGCGCCAGCAGCTTGGCCCCGACAGGGCAAGAGACCCAGTACTTC.

This chain uses TRBV20-1 with TRBJ1-5; no definite D call. The CDR3 sequence is 11 residues long. Trimming cost V 1 base and J 9 bases, with 7 bases left between them. Germline lookup yields CDR1 DFQATT and CDR2 SNEGSKA (reference sequence). The CDR3 nucleotides read TGCAGTGCTAGAGCAGACGGGCCCCAGCATTTT. Protein sequence: CSARADGPQHF.

For the CDR3, the DNA is TGTGCCAGCAGCTTTCGCCGGGACTCGACTTTCTACGAGCAGTACTTC. As protein: CASSFRRDSTFYEQYF. The chain is built from TRBV7-8 and TRBJ2-7; D is perhaps TRBD2 (6 bases). The CDR3 loop spans 16 amino acids. V dropped 3 bases and J dropped 3 bases, with 18 bases sitting between them. The germline gives CDR1 SGHVS, CDR2 FQNEAQ.

This clonotype was counted between two and nine times. The V and J genes are TRBV28 and TRBJ2-1; possibly TRBD2 for D (5 bases). CDR3 length equals 15 residues. V lost 7 bases, J lost 6 bases, and 19 bases lay in between. Germline V gene data show CDR1 as MDHEN and CDR2 as SYDVKM. CDR3 sequence reads: CASTKTLLVPNEQFF. DNA of the CDR3: TGTGCCAGCACCAAAACCTTACTAGTTCCCAATGAGCAGTTCTTC.

This sequence joins TRBV5-1 and TRBJ2-7; a weak D match, TRBD1 (6 bases). V dropped 4 bases and J dropped 3 bases, with 23 bases sitting between them. The germline V gene has CDR1 SGHRS and CDR2 YFSETQ. The CDR3 spans 17 residues. The CDR3 is CASSQRRGSPLIYEQYF. The CDR3 DNA sequence: TGCGCCAGCAGCCAACGAAGGGGGAGTCCCTTGATCTACGAGCAGTACTTC.

The DNA of the CDR3 is TGTGCCAGCAGCCAAGAGGGGCCCCGAAGGGTAACAGGAATGAACACTGAAGCTTTCTTT. Amino acids: CASSQEGPRRVTGMNTEAFF. The gene calls are TRBV3-1 and TRBJ1-1; a weak D match, TRBD1 (5 bases). In germline, CDR1 is LGHDT, CDR2 YNNKEL (reference sequence). The CDR3 contains 20 residues. Trimming shortened V by 0 bases and J by 0 bases, and 23 bases separated the two germline ends.

This chain links TRBV9 with TRBJ2-7; D remains ambiguous. Trimming shortened V by 1 base and J by 2 bases, and 10 bases separated the two germline ends. Germline V gene sequence: CDR1 SGDLS, CDR2 YYNGEE. The CDR3 loop spans 14 amino acids. The CDR3 bases are TGTGCCAGCAGCGTAATCGACCCGCCCTACGAGCAGTACTTC. Protein sequence: CASSVIDPPYEQYF.

This clonotype turned up a few times. The J gene is TRBJ1-1, the V gene TRBV7-9; TRBD1 matches at 10 bases. The CDR3 sequence is 17 residues long. Germline CDR1 and CDR2: SEHNR and FQNEAQ (reference sequence). J lost 0 bases, V lost 1 base, and 5 bases had no gene match. The CDR3 DNA follows: TGTGCCAGCAGCTTAGTAGGGACAGGGGTTATGAACACTGAAGCTTTCTTT. It translates to CASSLVGTGVMNTEAFF.

This clonotype was counted at least ten times. The J gene is TRBJ2-2, the V gene TRBV12-3 or TRBV12-4, with unresolved D. The V and J ends lost 2 bases and 2 bases respectively, with 9 bases between them. There are 15 residues in the CDR3. In DNA, the CDR3 is TGTGCCAGCAGTTTATGGCACGGAAACACCGGGGAGCTGTTTTTT. Its protein product is CASSLWHGNTGELFF.

This clonotype was seen once. A much larger clone differs by one base, so this may be a read error. Here the CDR3 omits its conserved ending phenylalanine or tryptophan, so a read error is the likely source. The chain employs TRBV2 and TRBJ1-5, with D unclear. CDR3 size: 14 residues. Trimming cost V 3 bases and J 2 bases, with 8 bases left between them. In germline, CDR1 is SNHLY, CDR2 FYNNEI. CDR3 protein: CASSEGGGNQPQHL. The CDR3 bases are TGTGCCAGCAGTGAGGGCGGGGGCAATCAGCCCCAGCATCTT.

Of note for this clonotype: A much larger clonotype is one base distant, so this may be a read error. The rearrangement links TRBV6-9 to TRBJ1-2; D may be TRBD1 (6 bases). The CDR3 has 15 amino acids. Germline CDR1 MNHGY, CDR2 SVAAGI. In nucleotides, the CDR3 is TGTGCCGGCAGTTACATCACGGGGGCGAAAGGTGGCTACACCTTC. As protein: CAGSYITGAKGGYTF.

This clonotype has more than one count but fewer than ten. This chain connects TRBV19 to TRBJ1-1; 8 bases map to TRBD1. Germline values: CDR1 LNHDA, CDR2 SQIVND (reference sequence). CDR3 length: 15 residues. The V gene end was trimmed by 5 bases and the J gene end by 4 bases; junction bases not matched to a gene: 9. The CDR3 nucleotides read TGTGCCAGTAGTCCATCAGGGGGCTCGGGCACTGAAGCTTTCTTT. Protein: CASSPSGGSGTEAFF.